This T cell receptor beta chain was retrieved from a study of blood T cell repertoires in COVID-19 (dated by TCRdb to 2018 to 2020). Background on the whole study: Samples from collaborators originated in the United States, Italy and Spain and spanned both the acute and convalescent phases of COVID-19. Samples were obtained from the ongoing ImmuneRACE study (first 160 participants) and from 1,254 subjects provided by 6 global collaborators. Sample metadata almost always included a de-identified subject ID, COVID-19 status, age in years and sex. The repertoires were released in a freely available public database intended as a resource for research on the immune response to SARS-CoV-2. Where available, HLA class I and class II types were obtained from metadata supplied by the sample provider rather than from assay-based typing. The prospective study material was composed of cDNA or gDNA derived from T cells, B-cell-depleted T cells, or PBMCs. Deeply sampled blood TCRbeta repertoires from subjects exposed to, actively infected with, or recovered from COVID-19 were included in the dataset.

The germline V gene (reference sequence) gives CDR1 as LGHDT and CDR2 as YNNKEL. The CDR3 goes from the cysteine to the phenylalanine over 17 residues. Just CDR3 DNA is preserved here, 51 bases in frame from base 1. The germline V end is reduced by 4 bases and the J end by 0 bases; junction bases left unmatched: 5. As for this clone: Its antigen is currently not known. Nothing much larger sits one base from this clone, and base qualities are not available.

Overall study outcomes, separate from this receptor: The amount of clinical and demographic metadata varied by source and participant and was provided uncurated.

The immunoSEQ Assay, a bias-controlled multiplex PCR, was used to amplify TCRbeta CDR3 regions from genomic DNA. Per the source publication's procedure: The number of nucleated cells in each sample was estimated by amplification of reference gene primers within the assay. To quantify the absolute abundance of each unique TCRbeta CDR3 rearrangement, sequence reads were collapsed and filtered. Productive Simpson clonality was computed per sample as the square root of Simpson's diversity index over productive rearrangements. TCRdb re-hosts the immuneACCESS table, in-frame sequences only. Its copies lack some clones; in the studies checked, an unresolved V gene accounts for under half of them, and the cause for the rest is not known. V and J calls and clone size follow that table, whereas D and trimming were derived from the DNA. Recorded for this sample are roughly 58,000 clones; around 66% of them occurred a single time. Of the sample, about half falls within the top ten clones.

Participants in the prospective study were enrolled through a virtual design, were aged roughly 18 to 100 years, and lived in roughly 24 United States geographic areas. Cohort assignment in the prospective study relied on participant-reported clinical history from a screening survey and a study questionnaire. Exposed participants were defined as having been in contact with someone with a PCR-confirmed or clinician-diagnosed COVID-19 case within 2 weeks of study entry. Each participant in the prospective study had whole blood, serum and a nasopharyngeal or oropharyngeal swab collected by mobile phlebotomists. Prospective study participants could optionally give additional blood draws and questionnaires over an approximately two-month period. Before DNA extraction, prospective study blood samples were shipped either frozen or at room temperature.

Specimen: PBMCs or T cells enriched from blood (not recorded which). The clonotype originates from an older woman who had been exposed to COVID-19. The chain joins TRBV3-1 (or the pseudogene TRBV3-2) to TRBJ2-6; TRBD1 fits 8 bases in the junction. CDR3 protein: CASSRTGISSGANVLTF. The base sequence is TGTGCCAGCAGCCGGACAGGGATTAGCTCTGGGGCCAACGTCCTGACTTTC.